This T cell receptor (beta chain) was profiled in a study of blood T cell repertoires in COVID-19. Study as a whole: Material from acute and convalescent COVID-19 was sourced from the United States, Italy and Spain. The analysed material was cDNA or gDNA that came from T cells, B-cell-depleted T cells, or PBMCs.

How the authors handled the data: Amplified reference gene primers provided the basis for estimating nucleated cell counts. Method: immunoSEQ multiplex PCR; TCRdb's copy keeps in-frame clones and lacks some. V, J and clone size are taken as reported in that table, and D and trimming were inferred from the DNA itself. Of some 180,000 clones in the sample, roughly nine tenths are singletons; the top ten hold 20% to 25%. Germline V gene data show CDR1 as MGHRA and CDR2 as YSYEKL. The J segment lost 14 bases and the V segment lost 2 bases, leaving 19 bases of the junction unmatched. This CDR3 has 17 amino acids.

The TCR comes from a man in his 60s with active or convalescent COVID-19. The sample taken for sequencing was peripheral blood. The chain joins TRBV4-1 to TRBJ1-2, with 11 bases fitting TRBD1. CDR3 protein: CASSQFRDRGSTMARTF. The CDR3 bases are TGCGCCAGCAGCCAATTTAGGGACAGGGGGAGCACTATGGCTAGGACCTTC.